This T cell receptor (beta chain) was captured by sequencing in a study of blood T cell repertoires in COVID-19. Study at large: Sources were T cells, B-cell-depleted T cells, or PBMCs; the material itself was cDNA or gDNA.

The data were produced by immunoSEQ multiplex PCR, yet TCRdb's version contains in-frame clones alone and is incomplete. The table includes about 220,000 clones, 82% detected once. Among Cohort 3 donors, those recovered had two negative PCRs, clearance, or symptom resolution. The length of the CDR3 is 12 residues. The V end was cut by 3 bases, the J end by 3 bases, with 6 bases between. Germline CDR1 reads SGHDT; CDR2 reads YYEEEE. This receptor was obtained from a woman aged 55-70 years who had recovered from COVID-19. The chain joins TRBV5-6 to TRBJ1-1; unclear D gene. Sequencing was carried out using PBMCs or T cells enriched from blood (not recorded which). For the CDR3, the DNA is TGTGCCAGCAGCTACGGAGACACTGAAGCTTTCTTT. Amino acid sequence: CASSYGDTEAFF.